The TCR beta chain under discussion was sequenced for a study of blood T cell repertoires in COVID-19. Study-wide background: Samples came from the United States, Italy and Spain, spanning acute and convalescent COVID-19. The analysed material was cDNA or gDNA that came from T cells, B-cell-depleted T cells, or PBMCs.

People in the exposed group encountered a COVID-19 case within 2 weeks before entering the study. Measured with immunoSEQ multiplex PCR; TCRdb has only the in-frame clones, and not every one. In the table there are about 180,000 clones, approximately 80% of which are singletons. The CDR3 contains 17 residues. Germline CDR1 and CDR2: SGHNT and YENEEA. V shed 3 bases and J 3 bases; nucleotides not matched to a gene: 10. The V gene is TRBV11-3, the J gene TRBJ1-5; 8 positions agree with TRBD1. The sample was PBMCs or T cells enriched from blood (not recorded which). The sequence was collected from a man in his fifties or sixties who had been exposed to COVID-19. The CDR3 DNA is TGTGCCAGCAGCTTCAAACCCGGGACAGGCTTCAATCAGCCCCAGCATTTT. Amino acid sequence: CASSFKPGTGFNQPQHF.